These T cell receptor beta chains were read from a single sample in a study of response to subunit inactivated influenza vaccine. TCRdb redid the calling of the RT-PCR reads with MiXCR, one entry per CDR3 protein. The profile shows about 650,000 distinct CDR3 sequences, 15% to 19% of them singletons. The sample was PBMCs from blood, taken roughly 12 days after vaccination. These receptor sequences come from a man aged 50-60 years who received an inactivated influenza vaccine. Both conserved end residues are part of each CDR3. The order of the fields is CDR3 length, clone size, V gene, J gene, D gene, CDR3 DNA, CDR3 protein. D genes are given only for firm matches. Size is omitted from some rows. Given values are once, few, many or a class for expanded clones.

length: 13; size: many; V: TRBV11-2; J: TRBJ1-2; D: -; DNA: TGTGCCAGCAGCTTAGGATCTAACTATGGCTACACCTTC; CDR3: CASSLGSNYGYTF
length: 16; size: -; V: TRBV30; J: TRBJ1-1; D: TRBD1; DNA: TGTGCCTGGAGTACCACAGGGGGTTCGGGGAACACTGAAGCTTTCTTT; CDR3: CAWSTTGGSGNTEAFF
length: 14; size: few; V: TRBV6-1; J: TRBJ2-3; D: -; DNA: TGTGCCAGCAGGTGGACTCATGGAACAGATACGCAGTATTTT; CDR3: CASRWTHGTDTQYF
length: 14; size: many; V: TRBV3-1; J: TRBJ1-5; D: -; DNA: TGTGCCAGCAGCCAGGCAGGGAGTCATCAGCCCCAGCATTTT; CDR3: CASSQAGSHQPQHF
length: 13; size: few; V: TRBV12-3/TRBV12-4; J: TRBJ1-2; D: -; DNA: TGTGCCAGCAGTCAAGCGGGCCATTATGGCTACACCTTC; CDR3: CASSQAGHYGYTF
length: 17; size: few; V: TRBV4-2; J: TRBJ2-5; D: TRBD2; DNA: TGTGCCAGCAGCCAAGGGCCAGCGGGGGCGACAATAGAGACCCAGTACTTC; CDR3: CASSQGPAGATIETQYF
length: 14; size: -; V: TRBV4-1; J: TRBJ2-5; D: -; DNA: TGCGCCAGCAGCCAATTCGGGGTCCGGGAGACCCAGTACTTC; CDR3: CASSQFGVRETQYF
length: 17; size: few; V: TRBV7-2; J: TRBJ2-6; D: -; DNA: TGTGCCAGCAGCCAAAGGATATGGGACTCTGGGGCCAACGTCCTGACTTTC; CDR3: CASSQRIWDSGANVLTF
length: 14; size: -; V: TRBV20-1; J: TRBJ2-1; D: TRBD2; DNA: TGCAGTGTTCCGGGGCTAGCGGAGTACAATGAGCAGTTCTTC; CDR3: CSVPGLAEYNEQFF
length: 12; size: -; V: TRBV29-1; J: TRBJ2-1; D: -; DNA: TGCAGCGCGGGGTTGTCCTACAATGAGCAGTTCTTC; CDR3: CSAGLSYNEQFF
length: 15; size: -; V: TRBV19; J: TRBJ1-6; D: TRBD1; DNA: TGTGCCAGTAGTAGCAGGGGACAGGGGTCTTCACCCCTCCACTTT; CDR3: CASSSRGQGSSPLHF
length: 15; size: -; V: TRBV4-2; J: TRBJ2-1; D: -; DNA: TGTGCCAGCAGCCAAGATTACAGCCTAGCTGGCGAGCAGTTCTTC; CDR3: CASSQDYSLAGEQFF
length: 13; size: few; V: TRBV28; J: TRBJ1-2; D: TRBD1; DNA: TGTGCCAGCAGTTTGCTCAGGGGGACTGGCTACACCTTC; CDR3: CASSLLRGTGYTF
length: 16; size: -; V: TRBV11-2; J: TRBJ1-5; D: -; DNA: TGTGCCAGCAGCTTAGGGTTCGGAGAGTCTCCAGATACGCAGCATTTT; CDR3: CASSLGFGESPDTQHF
length: 12; size: many; V: TRBV5-6; J: TRBJ2-4; D: -; DNA: TGTGCCAGCAGCTTCGCAACAAACATTCAGTACTTC; CDR3: CASSFATNIQYF
length: 13; size: few; V: TRBV7-9; J: TRBJ2-1; D: -; DNA: TGTGCCAGCAGCTTAGATTCCAGGGGAAACCAGTTCTTC; CDR3: CASSLDSRGNQFF
length: 15; size: -; V: TRBV27; J: TRBJ2-1; D: -; DNA: TGTGCCAGCAGTTTATCATTCCTCTCCTACAATGAGCAGTTCTTC; CDR3: CASSLSFLSYNEQFF
length: 17; size: few; V: TRBV5-1; J: TRBJ2-7; D: TRBD2; DNA: TGCGCCAGCAGCGGGCAATTTGAGCTAGCGGACTCCTACGAGCAGTACTTC; CDR3: CASSGQFELADSYEQYF
length: 13; size: -; V: TRBV19; J: TRBJ1-5; D: TRBD1; DNA: TGTGCCAGTGCAGACAGGGACAATCAGCCCCAGCATTTT; CDR3: CASADRDNQPQHF
length: 20; size: few; V: TRBV4-3; J: TRBJ2-1; D: TRBD2; DNA: TGCGCCAGCAGCCAAGAAGCAGCATCGTTAGGACTAGCGGGTTACAATGAGCAGTTCTTC; CDR3: CASSQEAASLGLAGYNEQFF
length: 16; size: -; V: TRBV7-8; J: TRBJ2-5; D: TRBD2; DNA: TGTGCCAGCAGCACGGGGGGGGGGCACCCTATAGAGACCCAGTACTTC; CDR3: CASSTGGGHPIETQYF
length: 14; size: -; V: TRBV7-2; J: TRBJ2-3; D: -; DNA: TGTGCCAGCAGCTTAGCACGGCGGCCAGATACGCAGTATTTT; CDR3: CASSLARRPDTQYF
length: 13; size: few; V: TRBV14; J: TRBJ2-7; D: -; DNA: TGTGCCAGCAGCCAAGGCCTGGGGCGTGAGCAGTACTTC; CDR3: CASSQGLGREQYF
length: 16; size: -; V: TRBV7-8; J: TRBJ2-5; D: TRBD1; DNA: TGTGCCAGCAGCTTTGCGCCGGGACAGTCTCAAGAGACCCAGTACTTC; CDR3: CASSFAPGQSQETQYF
length: 16; size: -; V: TRBV7-3; J: TRBJ2-2; D: -; DNA: TGTGCCAGCAGCGGTAAAGGGGGAGTAATCCCCGGGGAGCTGTTTTTT; CDR3: CASSGKGGVIPGELFF
length: 14; size: few; V: TRBV12-3/TRBV12-4; J: TRBJ1-2; D: -; DNA: TGTGCCAGCAGTTTTCCGGGCAGGGCCAACGGCTACACCTTC; CDR3: CASSFPGRANGYTF
length: 15; size: -; V: TRBV3-1; J: TRBJ1-1; D: -; DNA: TGTGCCAGCAGCCAAGCGCCGGGACCGAACACTGAAGCTTTCTTT; CDR3: CASSQAPGPNTEAFF
length: 14; size: many; V: TRBV29-1; J: TRBJ2-7; D: TRBD2; DNA: TGCAGCGTTGAGGAGACGACTAGCGGCAACGAGCAGTACTTC; CDR3: CSVEETTSGNEQYF
length: 13; size: -; V: TRBV20-1; J: TRBJ2-7; D: -; DNA: TGCAGTGCTAGCCCCCCAGAGATCTACGAGCAGTACTTC; CDR3: CSASPPEIYEQYF
length: 15; size: few; V: TRBV20-1; J: TRBJ2-7; D: TRBD2; DNA: TGCAGTGCTCGCGCCGCGACTAGCAAATACTACGAGCAGTACTTC; CDR3: CSARAATSKYYEQYF
length: 14; size: many; V: TRBV6-1; J: TRBJ1-1; D: TRBD1; DNA: TGTGCCAGCAGTCGACAGGGGGCGAACACTGAAGCTTTCTTT; CDR3: CASSRQGANTEAFF
length: 15; size: -; V: TRBV7-9; J: TRBJ2-5; D: TRBD1; DNA: TGTGCCAGCAGCTCCCCGGGACAGGGGTTTGAGACCCAGTACTTC; CDR3: CASSSPGQGFETQYF
length: 16; size: -; V: TRBV18; J: TRBJ2-1; D: -; DNA: TGTGCCAGCTCCCCCAGCTCGGACTCGGGGGACAATGAGCAGTTCTTC; CDR3: CASSPSSDSGDNEQFF
length: 15; size: -; V: TRBV7-2; J: TRBJ1-5; D: -; DNA: TGTGCCAGCAGCCCGAGCGCCACCCGCGGACAGCCCCAGCATTTT; CDR3: CASSPSATRGQPQHF
length: 14; size: -; V: TRBV6-1; J: TRBJ2-1; D: -; DNA: TGTGCCAGCAGGCCATATGGCTCCTACAATGAGCAGTTCTTC; CDR3: CASRPYGSYNEQFF
length: 16; size: few; V: TRBV9; J: TRBJ2-3; D: -; DNA: TGTGCCAGCAGCAGCCAACTGGGGGGGGCGGCAGATACGCAGTATTTT; CDR3: CASSSQLGGAADTQYF
length: 15; size: -; V: TRBV15; J: TRBJ2-1; D: -; DNA: TGTGCCACCAGCAGGGGCAGTAGCTCCTACAATGAGCAGTTCTTC; CDR3: CATSRGSSSYNEQFF
length: 15; size: -; V: TRBV11-2; J: TRBJ2-1; D: TRBD2; DNA: TGTGCCAGCAGCTTCGGGGGGGAAATGGTCAATGAGCAGTTCTTC; CDR3: CASSFGGEMVNEQFF
length: 14; size: few; V: TRBV20-1; J: TRBJ2-5; D: -; DNA: TGCAGTGCTAGAGTTGGGACTGCAGAAGAGACCCAGTACTTC; CDR3: CSARVGTAEETQYF
length: 17; size: few; V: TRBV4-1; J: TRBJ2-2; D: TRBD2; DNA: TGCGCCAGCAGCCAAGCCACAGCGGGATTGAACACCGGGGAGCTGTTTTTT; CDR3: CASSQATAGLNTGELFF
length: 16; size: few; V: TRBV20-1; J: TRBJ1-6; D: TRBD1; DNA: TGCAGTGCTAGACGAGGGGGCGCGATAGATAATTCACCCCTCCACTTT; CDR3: CSARRGGAIDNSPLHF
length: 14; size: few; V: TRBV12-3/TRBV12-4; J: TRBJ2-3; D: -; DNA: TGTGCCAGCAGCCGCGGGATCCCGATAGATACGCAGTATTTT; CDR3: CASSRGIPIDTQYF
length: 14; size: -; V: TRBV3-1; J: TRBJ2-2; D: -; DNA: TGTGCCAGCAGCGAAGTTGCGAACACCGGGGAGCTGTTTTTT; CDR3: CASSEVANTGELFF
length: 15; size: many; V: TRBV20-1; J: TRBJ2-3; D: TRBD2; DNA: TGCAGTGCTAGAGATCTGCCTAGCGGATTAGATACGCAGTATTTT; CDR3: CSARDLPSGLDTQYF
length: 14; size: -; V: TRBV6-2/TRBV6-3; J: TRBJ2-5; D: -; DNA: TGTGCCAGCAGTTACGGTGGCACGATGGGAACCCAGTACTTC; CDR3: CASSYGGTMGTQYF
length: 15; size: few; V: TRBV5-6; J: TRBJ2-3; D: -; DNA: TGTGCCAGCAGCATGCAGGGTCATCAGAGGGATACGCAGTATTTT; CDR3: CASSMQGHQRDTQYF
length: 14; size: few; V: TRBV7-9; J: TRBJ1-1; D: -; DNA: TGTGCCAGCAGCGAGACATTATTGAACACTGAAGCTTTCTTT; CDR3: CASSETLLNTEAFF
length: 18; size: -; V: TRBV14; J: TRBJ2-4; D: TRBD2; DNA: TGTGCCAGCAGCCAAGCCTATTCTCGAGCGGGGCTTAAAAACATTCAGTACTTC; CDR3: CASSQAYSRAGLKNIQYF
length: 19; size: -; V: TRBV11-2; J: TRBJ2-1; D: TRBD2; DNA: TGTGCCAGCAGCTTAGAGCTAGCGGGAGGGCCAGGGTCCTACAATGAGCAGTTCTTC; CDR3: CASSLELAGGPGSYNEQFF